This T cell receptor beta chain comes out of a study of blood T cell repertoires in COVID-19. About the study: Acute-phase and convalescent COVID-19 samples originated in the United States, Italy and Spain.

Germline values: CDR1 SGHAT, CDR2 FQNNGV. Trimming removed 1 base at V and 7 bases at J, with 7 bases between. This CDR3 is 13 amino acids long. Profiling relied on immunoSEQ multiplex PCR, and the TCRdb table lists in-frame clones only, not all of them. This table has 250,000 to 350,000 clones, more than 75% appearing once. Participants were aged about 18 to 90 years, lived in 20 to 30 US areas, and enrolled virtually. In Cohort 3, a recovered donor had either two negative PCRs, clearance, or symptom resolution. The chain combines TRBV11-2 with TRBJ1-4, with no clear D. The sequence derives from a woman aged 18-29 years who had recovered from COVID-19. The specimen sequenced was PBMCs or T cells enriched from blood (not recorded which). As DNA, the CDR3 is TGTGCCAGCAGCTTAGTGGAGGGTGAAAAACTGTTTTTT. It is translated as CASSLVEGEKLFF.